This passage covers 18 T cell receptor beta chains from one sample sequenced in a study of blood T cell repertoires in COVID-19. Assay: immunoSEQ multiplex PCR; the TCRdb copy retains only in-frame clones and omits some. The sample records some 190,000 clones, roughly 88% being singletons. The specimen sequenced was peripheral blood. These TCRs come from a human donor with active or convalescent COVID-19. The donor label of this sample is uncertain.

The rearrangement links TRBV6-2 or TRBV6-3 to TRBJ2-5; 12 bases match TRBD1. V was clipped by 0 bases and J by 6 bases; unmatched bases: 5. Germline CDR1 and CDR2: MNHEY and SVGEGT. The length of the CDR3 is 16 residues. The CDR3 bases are TGTGCCAGCAGTTACTCGATGGGACAGGGGGCCCAGACCCAGTACTTC. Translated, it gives CASSYSMGQGAQTQYF.

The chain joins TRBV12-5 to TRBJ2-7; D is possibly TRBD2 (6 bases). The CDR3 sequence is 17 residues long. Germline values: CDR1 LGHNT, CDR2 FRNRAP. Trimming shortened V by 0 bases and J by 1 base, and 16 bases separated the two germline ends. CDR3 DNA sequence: TGTGCTAGTGGTTTGGTAGGCCTAGCGCAAAAGTCCTACGAGCAGTACTTC. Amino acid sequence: CASGLVGLAQKSYEQYF. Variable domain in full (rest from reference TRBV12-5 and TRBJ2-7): DARVTQTPRHKVTEMGQEVTMRCQPILGHNTVFWYRQTMMQGLELLAYFRNRAPLDDSGMPKDRFSAEMPDATLATLKIQPSEPRDSAVYFCASGLVGLAQKSYEQYFGPGTRLTVT.

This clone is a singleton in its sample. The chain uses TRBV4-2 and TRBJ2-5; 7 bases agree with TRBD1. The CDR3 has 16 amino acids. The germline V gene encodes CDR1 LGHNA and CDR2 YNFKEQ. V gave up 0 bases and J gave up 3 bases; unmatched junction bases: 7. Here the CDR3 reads CASSQDYGQVKETQYF. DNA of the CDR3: TGTGCCAGCAGCCAAGATTACGGACAGGTCAAAGAGACCCAGTACTTC.

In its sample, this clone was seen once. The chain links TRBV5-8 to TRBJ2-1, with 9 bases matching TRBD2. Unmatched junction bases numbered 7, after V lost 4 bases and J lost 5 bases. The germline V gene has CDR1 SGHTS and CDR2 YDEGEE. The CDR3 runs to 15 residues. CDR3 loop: CASSKLAGENNEQFF. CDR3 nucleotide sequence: TGTGCCAGCAGCAAACTAGCGGGTGAAAACAATGAGCAGTTCTTC. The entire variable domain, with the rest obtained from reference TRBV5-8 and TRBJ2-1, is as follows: EAGVTQSPTHLIKTRGQQATLRCSPISGHTSVYWYQQALGLGLQFLLWYDEGEERNRGNFPPRFSGRQFPNYSSELNVNALELEDSALYLCASSKLAGENNEQFFGPGTRLTVL.

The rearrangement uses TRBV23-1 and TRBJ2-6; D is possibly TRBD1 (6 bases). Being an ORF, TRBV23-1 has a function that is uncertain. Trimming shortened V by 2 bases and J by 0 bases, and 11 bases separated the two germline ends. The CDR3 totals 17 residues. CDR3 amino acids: CASSQPRGSSGANVLTF. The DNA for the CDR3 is TGCGCCAGCAGTCAACCTAGGGGGAGCTCTGGGGCCAACGTCCTGACTTTC.

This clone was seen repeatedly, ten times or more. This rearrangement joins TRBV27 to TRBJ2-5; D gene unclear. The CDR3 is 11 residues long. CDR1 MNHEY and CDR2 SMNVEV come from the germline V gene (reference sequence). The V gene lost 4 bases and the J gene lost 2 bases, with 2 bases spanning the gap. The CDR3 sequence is CASSSQETQYF. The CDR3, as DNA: TGTGCCAGCAGTTCGCAAGAGACCCAGTACTTC.

The CDR3 region has the DNA TGCGCCAGCAGCCAAGTATTAGCGGGACTAGGCGCCGGGGAGCTGTTTTTT. Translated, it gives CASSQVLAGLGAGELFF. The chain recombines TRBV4-1 with TRBJ2-2; 8 nucleotides align to TRBD2. The CDR3 extends over 17 amino acids. Per the germline V gene, CDR1 is MGHRA and CDR2 is YSYEKL. The ends lost 1 base at V and 6 bases at J; junction bases unmatched: 10.

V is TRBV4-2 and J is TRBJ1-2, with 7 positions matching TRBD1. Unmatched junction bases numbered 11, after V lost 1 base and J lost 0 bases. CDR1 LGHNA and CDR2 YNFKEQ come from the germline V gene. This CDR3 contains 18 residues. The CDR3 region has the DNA TGTGCCAGCAGCCAAGTGGGGGAGGCGACAGGGACTAACTATGGCTACACCTTC. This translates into CASSQVGEATGTNYGYTF.

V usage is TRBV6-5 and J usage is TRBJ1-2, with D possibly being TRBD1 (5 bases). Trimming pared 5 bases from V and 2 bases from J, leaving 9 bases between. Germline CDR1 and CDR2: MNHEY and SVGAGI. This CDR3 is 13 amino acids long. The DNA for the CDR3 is TGTGCCAGCAGTAAGGCAGGGAACTATGGCTACACCTTC. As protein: CASSKAGNYGYTF.

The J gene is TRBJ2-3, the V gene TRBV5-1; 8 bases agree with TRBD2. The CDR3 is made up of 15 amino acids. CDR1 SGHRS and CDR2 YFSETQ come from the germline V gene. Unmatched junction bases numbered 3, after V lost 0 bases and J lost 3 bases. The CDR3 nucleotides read TGCGCCAGCAGCTTGGAACTAGCGGTGACAGATACGCAGTATTTT. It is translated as CASSLELAVTDTQYF.

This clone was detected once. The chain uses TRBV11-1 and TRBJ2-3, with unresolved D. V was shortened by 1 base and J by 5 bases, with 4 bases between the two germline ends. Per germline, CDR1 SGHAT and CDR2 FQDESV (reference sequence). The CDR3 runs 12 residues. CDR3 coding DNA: TGTGCCAGCAGCTTAGGTCAAGATACGCAGTATTTT. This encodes CASSLGQDTQYF. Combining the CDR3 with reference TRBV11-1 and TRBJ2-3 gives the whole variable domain EAEVAQSPRYKITEKSQAVAFWCDPISGHATLYWYRQILGQGPELLVQFQDESVVDDSQLPKDRFSAERLKGVDSTLKIQPAELGDSAMYLCASSLGQDTQYFGPGTRLTVL.

In DNA form, the CDR3 reads TGTGCCAGCAATCAAGGGGGCCGGAGCACTGAAGCTTTCTTT. Protein: CASNQGGRSTEAFF. The chain joins TRBV6-5 to TRBJ1-1, with 7 bases fitting TRBD1. The V gene's germline CDR1 is MNHEY and CDR2 SVGAGI. The V and J ends lost 7 bases and 4 bases, in that order; junction bases with no gene match: 9. This CDR3 region has 14 residues.

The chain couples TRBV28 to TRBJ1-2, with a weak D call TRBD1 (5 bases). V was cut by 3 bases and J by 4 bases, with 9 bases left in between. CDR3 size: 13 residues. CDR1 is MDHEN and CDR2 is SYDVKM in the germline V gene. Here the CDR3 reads CASSFPGIYGYTF. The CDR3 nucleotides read TGTGCCAGCAGTTTTCCAGGGATCTATGGCTACACCTTC.

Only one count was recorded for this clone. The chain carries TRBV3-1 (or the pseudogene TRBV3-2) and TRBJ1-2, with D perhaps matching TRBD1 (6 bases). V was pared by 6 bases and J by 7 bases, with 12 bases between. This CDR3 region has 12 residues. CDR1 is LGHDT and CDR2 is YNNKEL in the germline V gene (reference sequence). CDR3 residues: CASSIGTPGYTF. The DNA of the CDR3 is TGTGCCAGCAGTATAGGGACACCTGGCTACACCTTC.

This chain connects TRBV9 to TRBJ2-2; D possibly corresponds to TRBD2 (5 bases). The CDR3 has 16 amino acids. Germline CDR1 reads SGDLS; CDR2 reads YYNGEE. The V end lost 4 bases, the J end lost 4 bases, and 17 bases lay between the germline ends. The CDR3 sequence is CASSPLLRAGTGELFF. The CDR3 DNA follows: TGTGCCAGCAGCCCCCTTCTCCGGGCGGGCACCGGGGAGCTGTTTTTT.

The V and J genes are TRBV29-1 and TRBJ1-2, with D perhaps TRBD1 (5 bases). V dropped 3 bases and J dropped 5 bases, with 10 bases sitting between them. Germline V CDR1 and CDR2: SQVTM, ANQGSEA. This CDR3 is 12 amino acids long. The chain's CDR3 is CSVDDSTYGYTF. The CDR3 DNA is TGCAGCGTTGACGACAGTACTTATGGCTACACCTTC. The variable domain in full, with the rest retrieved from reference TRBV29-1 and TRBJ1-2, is SAVISQKPSRDICQRGTSLTIQCQVDSQVTMMFWYRQQPGQSLTLIATANQGSEATYESGFVIDKFPISRPNLTFSTLTVSNMSPEDSSIYLCSVDDSTYGYTFGSGTRLTVV.

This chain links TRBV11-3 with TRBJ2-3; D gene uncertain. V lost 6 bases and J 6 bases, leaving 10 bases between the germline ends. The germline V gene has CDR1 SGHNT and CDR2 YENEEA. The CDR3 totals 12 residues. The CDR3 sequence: CASSINSDTQYF. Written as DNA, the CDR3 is TGTGCCAGCAGTATCAACAGTGATACGCAGTATTTT. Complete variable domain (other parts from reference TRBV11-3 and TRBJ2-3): EAGVVQSPRYKIIEKKQPVAFWCNPISGHNTLYWYLQNLGQGPELLIRYENEEAVDDSQLPKDRFSAERLKGVDSTLKIQPAELGDSAVYLCASSINSDTQYFGPGTRLTVL.

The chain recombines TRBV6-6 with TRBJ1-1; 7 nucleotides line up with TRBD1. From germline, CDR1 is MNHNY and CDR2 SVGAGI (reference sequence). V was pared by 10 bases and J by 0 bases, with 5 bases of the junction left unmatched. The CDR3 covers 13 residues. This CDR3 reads CAITRGMNTEAFF. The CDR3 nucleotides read TGTGCCATCACCAGGGGGATGAACACTGAAGCTTTCTTT.